This T cell receptor beta chain originates from a study of technical replicates of blood from several donors. Using immunoSEQ multiplex PCR, the repertoire was profiled, and TCRdb retains in-frame clones only, with some absent. The table lists fewer than 85,000 clones, about 93% of them singletons, with about 0.25% in the top ten. The sequence came from a human donor in good health. The sequencing sample was made of T cells isolated from PBMCs.

This chain's CDR3 is CASSLGPGYTDTQYF. In nucleotides, the CDR3 is TGTGCCAGCAGCTTAGGTCCGGGGTACACAGATACGCAGTATTTT. J is TRBJ2-3 and V is TRBV13; tentatively, D is TRBD2 (5 bases). CDR1 and CDR2 (germline): PRHDT, FYEKMQ (reference sequence). The CDR3 has 15 residues. Trimming took 0 bases from V and 2 from J, leaving 9 bases between them.